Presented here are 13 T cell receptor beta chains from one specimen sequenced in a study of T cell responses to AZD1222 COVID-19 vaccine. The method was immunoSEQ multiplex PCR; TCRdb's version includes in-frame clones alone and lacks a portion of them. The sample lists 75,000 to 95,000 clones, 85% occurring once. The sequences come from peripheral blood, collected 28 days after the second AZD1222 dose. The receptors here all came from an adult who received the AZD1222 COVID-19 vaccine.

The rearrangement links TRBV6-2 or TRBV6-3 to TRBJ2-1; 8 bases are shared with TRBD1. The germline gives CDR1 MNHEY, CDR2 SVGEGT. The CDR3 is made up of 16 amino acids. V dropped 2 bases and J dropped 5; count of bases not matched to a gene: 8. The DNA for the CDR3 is TGTGCCAGCAGTTACGCGGTGGGACAGGCCCACAATGAGCAGTTCTTC. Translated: CASSYAVGQAHNEQFF.

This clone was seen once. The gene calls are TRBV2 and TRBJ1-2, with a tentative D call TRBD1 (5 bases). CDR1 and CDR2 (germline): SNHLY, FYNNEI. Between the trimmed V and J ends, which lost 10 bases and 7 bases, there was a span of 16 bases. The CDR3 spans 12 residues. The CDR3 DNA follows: TGTGCCAAAGAGAACAAGGGGTTTGGCTACACCTTC. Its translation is CAKENKGFGYTF.

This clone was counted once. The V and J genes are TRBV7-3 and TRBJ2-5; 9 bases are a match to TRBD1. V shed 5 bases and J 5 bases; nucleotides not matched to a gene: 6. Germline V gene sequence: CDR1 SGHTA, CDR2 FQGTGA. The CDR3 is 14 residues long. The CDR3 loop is CASSATGQGETQYF. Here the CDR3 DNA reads TGTGCCAGCAGCGCCACGGGACAGGGCGAGACCCAGTACTTC.

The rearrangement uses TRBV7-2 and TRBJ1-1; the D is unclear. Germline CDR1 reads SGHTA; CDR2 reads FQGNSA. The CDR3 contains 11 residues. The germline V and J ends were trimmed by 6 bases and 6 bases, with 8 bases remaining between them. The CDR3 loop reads CASRGDAEAFF. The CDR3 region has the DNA TGTGCCAGCAGAGGAGACGCTGAAGCTTTCTTT.

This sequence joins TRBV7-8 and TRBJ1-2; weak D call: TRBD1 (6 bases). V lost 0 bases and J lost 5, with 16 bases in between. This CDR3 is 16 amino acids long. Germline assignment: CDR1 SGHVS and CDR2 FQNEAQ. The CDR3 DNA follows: TGTGCCAGCAGCTTAGCGTCAGGGGAACCCCATTATGGCTACACCTTC. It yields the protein CASSLASGEPHYGYTF. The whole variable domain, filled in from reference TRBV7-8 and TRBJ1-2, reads GAGVSQSPRYKVAKRGQDVALRCDPISGHVSLFWYQQALGQGPEFLTYFQNEAQLDKSGLPSDRFFAERPEGSVSTLKIQRTQQEDSAVYLCASSLASGEPHYGYTFGSGTRLTVV.

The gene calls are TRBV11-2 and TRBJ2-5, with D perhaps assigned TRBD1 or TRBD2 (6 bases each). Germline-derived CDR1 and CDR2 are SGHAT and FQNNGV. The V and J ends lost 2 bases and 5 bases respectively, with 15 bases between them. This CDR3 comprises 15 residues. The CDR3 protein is CASSLPGAQGETQYF. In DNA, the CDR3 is TGTGCCAGCAGCTTACCGGGAGCCCAGGGGGAGACCCAGTACTTC.

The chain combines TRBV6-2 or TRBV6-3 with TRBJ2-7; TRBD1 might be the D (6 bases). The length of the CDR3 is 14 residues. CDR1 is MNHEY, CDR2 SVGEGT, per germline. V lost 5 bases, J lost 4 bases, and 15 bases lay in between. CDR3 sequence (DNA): TGTGCCAGCAGTGCCCCGGGGACACATTACGAGCAGTACTTC. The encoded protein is CASSAPGTHYEQYF.

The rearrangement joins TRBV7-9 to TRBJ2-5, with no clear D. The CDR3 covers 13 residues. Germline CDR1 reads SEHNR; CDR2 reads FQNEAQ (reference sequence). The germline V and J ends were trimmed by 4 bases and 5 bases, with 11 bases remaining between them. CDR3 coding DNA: TGTGCCAGCAGCTGGGCGGCCCGGGAGACCCAGTACTTC. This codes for CASSWAARETQYF.

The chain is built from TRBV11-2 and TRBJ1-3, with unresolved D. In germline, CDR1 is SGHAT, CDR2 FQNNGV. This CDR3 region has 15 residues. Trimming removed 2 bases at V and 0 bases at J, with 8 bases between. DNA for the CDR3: TGTGCCAGCAGCTTATTCGCCGGCTCTGGAAACACCATATATTTT. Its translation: CASSLFAGSGNTIYF. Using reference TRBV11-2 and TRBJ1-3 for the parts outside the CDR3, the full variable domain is EAGVAQSPRYKIIEKRQSVAFWCNPISGHATLYWYQQILGQGPKLLIQFQNNGVVDDSQLPKDRFSAERLKGVDSTLKIQPAKLEDSAVYLCASSLFAGSGNTIYFGEGSWLTVV.

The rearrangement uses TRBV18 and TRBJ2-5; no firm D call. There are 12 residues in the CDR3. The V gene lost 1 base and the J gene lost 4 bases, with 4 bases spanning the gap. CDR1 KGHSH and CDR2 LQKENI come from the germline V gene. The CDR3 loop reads CASSPLVETQYF. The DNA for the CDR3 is TGTGCCAGCTCACCACTTGTAGAGACCCAGTACTTC.

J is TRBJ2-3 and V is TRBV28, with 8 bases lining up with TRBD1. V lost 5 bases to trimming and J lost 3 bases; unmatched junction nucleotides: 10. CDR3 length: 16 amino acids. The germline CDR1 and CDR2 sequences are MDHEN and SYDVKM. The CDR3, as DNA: TGTGCCAGCAGTGGCGACAGGGGAGTTCGAACAGATACGCAGTATTTT. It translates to CASSGDRGVRTDTQYF.

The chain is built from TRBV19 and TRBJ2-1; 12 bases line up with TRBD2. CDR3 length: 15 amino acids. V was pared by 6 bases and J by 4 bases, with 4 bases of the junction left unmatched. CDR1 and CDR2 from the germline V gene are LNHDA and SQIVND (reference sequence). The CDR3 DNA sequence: TGTGCCAGTAGGTCGGGACTAGCGGGTTACAATGAGCAGTTCTTC. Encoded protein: CASRSGLAGYNEQFF.

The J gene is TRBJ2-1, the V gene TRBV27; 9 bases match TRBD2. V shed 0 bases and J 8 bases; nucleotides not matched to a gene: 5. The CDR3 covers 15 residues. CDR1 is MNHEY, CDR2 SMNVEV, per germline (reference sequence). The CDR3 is CASSLSIAGADEQFF. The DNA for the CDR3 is TGTGCCAGCAGTTTATCAATAGCGGGAGCCGATGAGCAGTTCTTC.